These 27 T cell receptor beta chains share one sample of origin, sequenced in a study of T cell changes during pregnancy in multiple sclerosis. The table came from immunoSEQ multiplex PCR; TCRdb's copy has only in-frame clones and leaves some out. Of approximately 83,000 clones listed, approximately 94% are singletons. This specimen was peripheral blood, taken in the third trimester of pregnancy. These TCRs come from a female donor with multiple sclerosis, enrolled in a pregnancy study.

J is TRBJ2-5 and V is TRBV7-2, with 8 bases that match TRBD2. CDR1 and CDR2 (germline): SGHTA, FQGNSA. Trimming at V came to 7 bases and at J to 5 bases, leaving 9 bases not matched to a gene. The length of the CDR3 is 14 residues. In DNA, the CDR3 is TGTGCCAGCACCAAAAGCGGCGGGAGGGAGACCCAGTACTTC. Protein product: CASTKSGGRETQYF. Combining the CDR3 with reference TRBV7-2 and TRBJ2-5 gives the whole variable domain GAGVSQSPSNKVTEKGKDVELRCDPISGHTALYWYRQSLGQGLEFLIYFQGNSAPDKSGLPSDRFSAERTGGSVSTLTIQRTQQEDSAVYLCASTKSGGRETQYFGPGTRLLVL.

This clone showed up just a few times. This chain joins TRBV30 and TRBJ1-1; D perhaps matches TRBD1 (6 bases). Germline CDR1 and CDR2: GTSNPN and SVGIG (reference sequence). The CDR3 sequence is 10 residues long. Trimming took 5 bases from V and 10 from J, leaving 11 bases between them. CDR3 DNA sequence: TGTGCCTGGCGGGGGGCCCGAGCTTTCTTT. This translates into CAWRGARAFF.

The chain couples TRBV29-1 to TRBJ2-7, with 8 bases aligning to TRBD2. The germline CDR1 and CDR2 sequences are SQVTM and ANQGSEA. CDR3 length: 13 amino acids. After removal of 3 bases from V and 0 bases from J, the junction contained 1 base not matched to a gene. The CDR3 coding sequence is TGCAGCGTTGACGGGGGGGCCTCCTACGAGCAGTACTTC. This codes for CSVDGGASYEQYF.

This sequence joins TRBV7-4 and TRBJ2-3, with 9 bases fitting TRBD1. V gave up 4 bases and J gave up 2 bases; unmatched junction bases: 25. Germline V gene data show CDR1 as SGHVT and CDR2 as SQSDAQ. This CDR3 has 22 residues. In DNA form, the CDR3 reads TGTGCCAGCAGCTCACAAGCCGGGACAGGGAGCGGGATAGGCACACACACAGATACGCAGTATTTT. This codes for CASSSQAGTGSGIGTHTDTQYF.

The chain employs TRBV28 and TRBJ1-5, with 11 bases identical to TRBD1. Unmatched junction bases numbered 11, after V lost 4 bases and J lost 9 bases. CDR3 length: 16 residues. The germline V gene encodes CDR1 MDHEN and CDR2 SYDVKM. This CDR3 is CASSSRGGTGGWPQHF. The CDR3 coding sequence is TGTGCCAGCAGTTCCCGAGGGGGGACAGGGGGGTGGCCCCAGCATTTT.

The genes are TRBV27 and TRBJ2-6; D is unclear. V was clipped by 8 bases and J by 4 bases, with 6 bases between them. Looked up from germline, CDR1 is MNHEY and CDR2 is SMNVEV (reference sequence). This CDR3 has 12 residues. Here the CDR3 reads CASYLGANVLTF. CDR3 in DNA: TGTGCCAGCTATCTCGGGGCCAACGTCCTGACTTTC.

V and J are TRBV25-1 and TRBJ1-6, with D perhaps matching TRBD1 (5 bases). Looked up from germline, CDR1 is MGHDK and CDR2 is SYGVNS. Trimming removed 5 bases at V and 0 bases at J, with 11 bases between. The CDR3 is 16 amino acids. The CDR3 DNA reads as TGTGCCAGCAGTACAGGTGCCAGCTCCTATAATTCACCCCTCCACTTT. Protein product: CASSTGASSYNSPLHF.

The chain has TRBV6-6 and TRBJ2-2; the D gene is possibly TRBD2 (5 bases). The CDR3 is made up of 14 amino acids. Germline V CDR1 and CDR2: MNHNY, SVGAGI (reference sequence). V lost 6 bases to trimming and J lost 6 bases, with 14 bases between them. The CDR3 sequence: CASSTTRGAGELFF. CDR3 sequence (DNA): TGTGCCAGCAGCACAACTAGAGGCGCCGGGGAGCTGTTTTTT.

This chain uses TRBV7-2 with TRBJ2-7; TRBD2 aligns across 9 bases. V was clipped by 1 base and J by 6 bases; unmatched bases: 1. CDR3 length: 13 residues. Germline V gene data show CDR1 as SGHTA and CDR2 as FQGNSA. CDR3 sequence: CASSLGAGGEQYF. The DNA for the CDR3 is TGTGCCAGCAGCTTAGGAGCGGGAGGCGAGCAGTACTTC.

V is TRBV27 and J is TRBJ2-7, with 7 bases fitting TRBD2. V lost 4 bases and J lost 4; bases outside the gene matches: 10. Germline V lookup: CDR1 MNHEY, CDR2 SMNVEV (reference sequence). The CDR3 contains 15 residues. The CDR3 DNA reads TGTGCCAGCAGTTGGTCTGGGGGAGCGGGGTACGAGCAGTACTTC. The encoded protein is CASSWSGGAGYEQYF.

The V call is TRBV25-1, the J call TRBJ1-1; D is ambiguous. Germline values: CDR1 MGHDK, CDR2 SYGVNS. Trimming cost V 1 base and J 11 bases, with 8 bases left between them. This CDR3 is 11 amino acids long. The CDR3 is CASSESVRAFF. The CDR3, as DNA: TGTGCCAGCAGTGAATCTGTCAGGGCTTTCTTT.

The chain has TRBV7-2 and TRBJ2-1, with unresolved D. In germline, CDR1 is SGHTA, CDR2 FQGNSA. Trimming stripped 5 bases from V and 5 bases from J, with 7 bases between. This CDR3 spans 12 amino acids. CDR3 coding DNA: TGTGCCAGCAGCCAAACTAACAATGAGCAGTTCTTC. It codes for CASSQTNNEQFF.

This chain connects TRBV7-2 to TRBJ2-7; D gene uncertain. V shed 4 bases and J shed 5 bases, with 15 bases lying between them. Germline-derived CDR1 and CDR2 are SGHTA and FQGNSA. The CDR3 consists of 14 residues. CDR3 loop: CASSYILPSHEQYF. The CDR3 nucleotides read TGTGCCAGCAGCTATATACTCCCATCGCACGAGCAGTACTTC.

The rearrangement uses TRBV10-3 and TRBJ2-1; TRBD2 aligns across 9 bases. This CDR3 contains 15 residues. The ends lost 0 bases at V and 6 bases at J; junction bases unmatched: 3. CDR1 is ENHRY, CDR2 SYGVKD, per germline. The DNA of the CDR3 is TGTGCCATCAGTGAGTCCAGTAGCGGGAGCAATGAGCAGTTCTTC. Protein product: CAISESSSGSNEQFF.

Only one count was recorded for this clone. The CDR3 coding sequence is TGTGCCAGCAGCTTAGGACCAGTGGGCATCTACGAGCAGTACTTC. This codes for CASSLGPVGIYEQYF. The chain employs TRBV9 and TRBJ2-7; D is unresolved. V lost 4 bases and J 3 bases, leaving 17 bases between the germline ends. The length of the CDR3 is 15 residues. Per germline, CDR1 SGDLS and CDR2 YYNGEE. Variable domain in full (rest from reference TRBV9 and TRBJ2-7): DSGVTQTPKHLITATGQRVTLRCSPRSGDLSVYWYQQSLDQGLQFLIQYYNGEERAKGNILERFSAQQFPDLHSELNLSSLELGDSALYFCASSLGPVGIYEQYFGPGTRLTVT.

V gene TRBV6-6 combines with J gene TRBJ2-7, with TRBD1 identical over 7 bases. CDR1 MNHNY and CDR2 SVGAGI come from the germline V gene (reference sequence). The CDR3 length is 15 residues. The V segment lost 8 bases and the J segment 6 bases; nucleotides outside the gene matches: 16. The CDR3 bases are TGTGCCAGCCTAATAAAGACAGGGTCAGGGTCCGAGCAGTACTTC. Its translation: CASLIKTGSGSEQYF.

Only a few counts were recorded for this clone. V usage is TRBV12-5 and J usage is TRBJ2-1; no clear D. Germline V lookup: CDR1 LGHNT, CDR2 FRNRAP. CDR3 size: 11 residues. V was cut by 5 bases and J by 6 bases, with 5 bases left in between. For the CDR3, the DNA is TGTGCTAGTGGTATTAGCAATGAGCAGTTCTTC. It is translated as CASGISNEQFF.

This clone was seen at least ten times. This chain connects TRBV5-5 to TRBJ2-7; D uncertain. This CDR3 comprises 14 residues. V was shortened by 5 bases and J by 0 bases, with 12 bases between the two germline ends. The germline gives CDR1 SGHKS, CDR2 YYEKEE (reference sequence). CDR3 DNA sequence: TGTGCCAGCAGTCCGACACGCTCCTCCTACGAGCAGTACTTC. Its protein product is CASSPTRSSYEQYF. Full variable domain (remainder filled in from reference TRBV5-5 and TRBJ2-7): DAGVTQSPTHLIKTRGQQVTLRCSPISGHKSVSWYQQVLGQGPQFIFQYYEKEERGRGNFPDRFSARQFPNYSSELNVNALLLGDSALYLCASSPTRSSYEQYFGPGTRLTVT.

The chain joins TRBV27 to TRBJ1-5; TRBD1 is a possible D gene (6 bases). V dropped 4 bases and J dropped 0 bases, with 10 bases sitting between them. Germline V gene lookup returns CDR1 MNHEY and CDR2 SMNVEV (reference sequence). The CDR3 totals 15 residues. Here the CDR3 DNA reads TGTGCCAGCAGTTCACGCAGGGGTAGCAATCAGCCCCAGCATTTT. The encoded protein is CASSSRRGSNQPQHF.

The DNA of the CDR3 is TGTGCCAGCAGCAGACACGACATCTCGAACACCGGGGAGCTGTTTTTT. Its translation: CASSRHDISNTGELFF. J is TRBJ2-2 and V is TRBV7-2; D ambiguous. CDR1 and CDR2 from the germline V gene are SGHTA and FQGNSA. The CDR3 is made up of 16 amino acids. V dropped 5 bases and J dropped 0 bases, with 13 bases sitting between them.

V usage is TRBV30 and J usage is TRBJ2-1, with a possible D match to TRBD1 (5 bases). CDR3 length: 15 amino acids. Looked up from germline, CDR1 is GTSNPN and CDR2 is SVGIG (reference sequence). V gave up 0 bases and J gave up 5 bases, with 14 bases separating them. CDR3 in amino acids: CAWSVGERPHNEQFF. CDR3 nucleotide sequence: TGTGCCTGGAGTGTAGGGGAAAGGCCCCACAATGAGCAGTTCTTC.

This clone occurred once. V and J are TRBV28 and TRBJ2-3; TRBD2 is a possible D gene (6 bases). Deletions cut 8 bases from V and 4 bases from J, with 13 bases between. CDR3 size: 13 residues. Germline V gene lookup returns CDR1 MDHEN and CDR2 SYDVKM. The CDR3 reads CASSRGTADTQYF. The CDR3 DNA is TGTGCCAGCTCGCGCGGGACGGCAGATACGCAGTATTTT.

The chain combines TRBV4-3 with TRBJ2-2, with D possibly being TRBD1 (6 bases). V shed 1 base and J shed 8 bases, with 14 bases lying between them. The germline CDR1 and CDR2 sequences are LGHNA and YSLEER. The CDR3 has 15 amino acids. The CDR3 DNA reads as TGCGCCAGCAGCCAAGCTCTGGGGACAACAGGGGAGCTGTTTTTT. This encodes CASSQALGTTGELFF.

CDR3 nucleotide sequence: TGTGCCAGCAGTGATCTGGGCGATGATACGCAGTATTTT. This gives the protein CASSDLGDDTQYF. The chain combines TRBV2 with TRBJ2-3; D not resolved. This CDR3 has 13 residues. V dropped 3 bases and J dropped 6 bases, with 10 bases sitting between them. The germline CDR1 and CDR2 sequences are SNHLY and FYNNEI.

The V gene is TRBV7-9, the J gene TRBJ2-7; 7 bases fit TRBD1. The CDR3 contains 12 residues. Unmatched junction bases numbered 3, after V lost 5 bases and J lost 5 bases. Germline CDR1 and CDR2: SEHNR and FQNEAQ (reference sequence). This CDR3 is CASSPTGNEQYF. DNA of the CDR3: TGTGCCAGCAGCCCGACAGGGAACGAGCAGTACTTC.

The CDR3 DNA reads as TGTGCCAGCAGCTTTTCAGGGGGAACTAATGAAAAACTGTTTTTT. Its translation: CASSFSGGTNEKLFF. V usage is TRBV11-2 and J usage is TRBJ1-4; TRBD1 agrees at 7 bases. J lost 1 base, V lost 3 bases, and 2 bases had no gene match. Germline V gene data show CDR1 as SGHAT and CDR2 as FQNNGV. The CDR3 has 15 amino acids.

The CDR3 here is CASRETGTNQPQHF. CDR3 sequence (DNA): TGTGCCAGCAGAGAGACAGGGACTAATCAGCCCCAGCATTTT. This chain links TRBV2 with TRBJ1-5, with 7 bases matching TRBD1. V gave up 6 bases and J gave up 4 bases; unmatched junction bases: 6. From germline, CDR1 is SNHLY and CDR2 FYNNEI. There are 14 residues in the CDR3. The full variable domain, completed using reference TRBV2 and TRBJ1-5, is EPEVTQTPSHQVTQMGQEVILRCVPISNHLYFYWYRQILGQKVEFLVSFYNNEISEKSEIFDDQFSVERPDGSNFTLKIRSTKLEDSAMYFCASRETGTNQPQHFGDGTRLSIL.